The present TCR beta chain was sequenced within a study of T cells after somatic rescue of genetic block. Data came from immunoSEQ multiplex PCR; TCRdb stores just in-frame clones and leaves some out. The sample contains 60,000 to 75,000 clones, about 92% of which appear only once. With V trimmed by 0 bases and J by 1 base, 14 bases remained unmatched. There are 19 residues in the CDR3. The germline CDR1 and CDR2 sequences are SGDLS and YYNGEE. This chain joins TRBV9 and TRBJ1-2; 8 nucleotides line up with TRBD1. Sequencing was carried out using peripheral blood mononuclear cells (PBMCs). The receptor comes from a man aged 35-49 years. The CDR3 DNA reads as TGTGCCAGCAGCGTAGCCCCTGACAGGGGAAGGGGGATTAACTATGGCTACACCTTC. It codes for CASSVAPDRGRGINYGYTF.